This entry lists 20 T cell receptor beta chains sequenced from one sample in a study of cytotoxic CD8 clonotypes in ibrutinib-treated CLL. Generated by immunoSEQ multiplex PCR, the TCRdb table keeps only in-frame clones and is missing some. The table includes over 95,000 clones, about 58% detected once. The source was PBMCs, collected after 24 months of ibrutinib treatment. These receptors all come from a human donor with chronic lymphocytic leukemia.

The rearrangement uses TRBV7-8 and TRBJ1-2; unclear D gene. V lost 2 bases, J lost 1 base, and 8 bases lay in between. The CDR3 is made up of 14 amino acids. The V gene's germline CDR1 is SGHVS and CDR2 FQNEAQ. The CDR3 loop reads CASSLSGVNYGYTF. In DNA, the CDR3 is TGTGCCAGCAGCTTAAGTGGGGTTAACTATGGCTACACCTTC.

The rearrangement uses TRBV27 and TRBJ2-2, with TRBD1 as a possible D gene (5 bases). V lost 2 bases and J 4 bases, leaving 17 bases between the germline ends. This CDR3 has 17 residues. CDR1 is MNHEY, CDR2 SMNVEV, per germline (reference sequence). The chain's CDR3 is CASSLGFFQQATGELFF. CDR3 sequence (DNA): TGTGCCAGCAGTTTAGGCTTCTTTCAACAGGCCACCGGGGAGCTGTTTTTT.

The chain couples TRBV9 to TRBJ2-5, with unresolved D. The length of the CDR3 is 14 residues. Germline loops: CDR1 SGDLS, CDR2 YYNGEE. V was cut by 0 bases and J by 5 bases, with 11 bases left in between. CDR3 nucleotides: TGTGCCAGCAGCGTAGGTGGCGTTCGGGAGACCCAGTACTTC. Its protein is CASSVGGVRETQYF.

This sequence joins TRBV25-1 and TRBJ1-5; a weak D match, TRBD1 (5 bases). Germline V CDR1 and CDR2: MGHDK, SYGVNS. V lost 1 base, J lost 3 bases, and 13 bases lay in between. The CDR3 has 16 amino acids. The CDR3 protein is CASSESFGGNNQPQHF. CDR3 DNA sequence: TGTGCCAGCAGTGAATCTTTCGGGGGAAACAATCAGCCCCAGCATTTT.

This chain joins TRBV6-6 and TRBJ1-3; no clear D gene. Germline CDR1 is MNHNY and CDR2 is SVGAGI (reference sequence). This CDR3 comprises 12 residues. V lost 7 bases, J lost 0 bases, and 4 bases lay in between. CDR3 loop: CASTTSGNTIYF. CDR3 nucleotides: TGTGCCAGCACTACCTCTGGAAACACCATATATTTT.

This clone was counted a single time. CDR3 bases: TGTGCCAGCAGCCTGACAGGGGGAGCTTTCTTT. Translated, it gives CASSLTGGAFF. The chain has TRBV6-6 and TRBJ1-1; TRBD1 agrees at 9 bases. Germline trimming cut 6 bases from V and 10 bases from J; bases unmatched to any gene: 3. Germline V lookup: CDR1 MNHNY, CDR2 SVGAGI (reference sequence). This CDR3 has 11 amino acids.

The genes are TRBV6-6 and TRBJ2-2; D is unclear. Trimming took off 6 bases at V and 4 bases at J, with 9 bases between the two ends. This CDR3 is built from 13 residues. From germline, CDR1 is MNHNY and CDR2 SVGAGI (reference sequence). DNA of the CDR3: TGTGCCAGCAGCCCCTCAAGCACCGGGGAGCTGTTTTTT. Amino acid sequence: CASSPSSTGELFF.

The J gene is TRBJ2-5, the V gene TRBV2, with D possibly being TRBD2 (5 bases). Trimming removed 3 bases at V and 7 bases at J, with 15 bases between. From germline, CDR1 is SNHLY and CDR2 FYNNEI. This CDR3 is built from 14 residues. CDR3 in amino acids: CASSDQIPRGTQYF. The DNA for the CDR3 is TGTGCCAGCAGTGATCAGATCCCTCGGGGGACCCAGTACTTC.

The chain carries TRBV28 and TRBJ1-5; 8 bases map to TRBD1. The CDR3 has 15 amino acids. Trimming cost V 6 bases and J 5 bases; bases outside gene matches: 9. Looked up from germline, CDR1 is MDHEN and CDR2 is SYDVKM. CDR3: CASRPRTGYYQPQHF. As DNA, the CDR3 is TGTGCCAGCAGACCTCGGACAGGGTATTATCAGCCCCAGCATTTT.

The CDR3: CAWSKSYRVKNEKLFF. The CDR3 DNA is TGTGCCTGGAGTAAATCCTACAGGGTTAAAAATGAAAAACTGTTTTTT. The V gene is TRBV30, the J gene TRBJ1-4, with a tentative D call TRBD1 (6 bases). The CDR3 has 16 residues. Trimming stripped 2 bases from V and 5 bases from J, with 18 bases between. Germline lookup yields CDR1 GTSNPN and CDR2 SVGIG (reference sequence).

Here the CDR3 reads CASSYAGTGELFF. The CDR3 DNA is TGTGCCAGCAGTTACGCGGGTACCGGGGAGCTGTTTTTT. The rearrangement links TRBV6-6 to TRBJ2-2, with D possibly TRBD2 on 5 matching bases. This CDR3 is 13 amino acids long. The V end lost 2 bases, the J end lost 5 bases, and 6 bases lay between the germline ends. CDR1 and CDR2 (germline): MNHNY, SVGAGI (reference sequence).

This chain uses TRBV18 with TRBJ1-1; D is uncertain. Germline CDR1 and CDR2: KGHSH and LQKENI. The CDR3 sequence is 16 residues long. Trimming left V 0 bases short and J 4 bases short, with 15 bases between. The CDR3 is CASSPPSPKAGTEAFF. As DNA, the CDR3 is TGTGCCAGCTCACCACCGTCGCCAAAGGCGGGCACTGAAGCTTTCTTT.

This rearrangement joins TRBV19 to TRBJ1-3; D gene unclear. The CDR3 loop spans 17 amino acids. Looked up from germline, CDR1 is LNHDA and CDR2 is SQIVND (reference sequence). The V end lost 6 bases, the J end lost 0 bases, and 18 bases lay between the germline ends. The CDR3 DNA is TGTGCCAGTAGCCCTGCCGGAAGACTGCCCTCTGGAAACACCATATATTTT. Its translation is CASSPAGRLPSGNTIYF.

This sequence joins TRBV5-1 and TRBJ1-1, with D tentatively TRBD1 (5 bases). The CDR3 length is 13 residues. Germline V lookup: CDR1 SGHRS, CDR2 YFSETQ. V lost 0 bases to trimming and J lost 11 bases, with 14 bases between them. CDR3 nucleotides: TGCGCCAGCAGCTTGGAGGGGCGACAACAGGCTTTCTTT. It specifies CASSLEGRQQAFF.

The chain combines TRBV27 with TRBJ1-2, with 7 bases fitting TRBD1. The V and J ends lost 6 bases and 1 base, in that order; junction bases with no gene match: 5. The CDR3 runs 14 residues. Germline V CDR1 and CDR2: MNHEY, SMNVEV (reference sequence). CDR3 bases: TGTGCCAGCAGCTGGGGGACAGTTAACTATGGCTACACCTTC. Amino acids: CASSWGTVNYGYTF.

This chain connects TRBV7-2 to TRBJ1-2; no clear D. With 1 base removed from V and 8 bases from J, the gap between germline ends came to 11 bases. The germline V gene encodes CDR1 SGHTA and CDR2 FQGNSA. The CDR3 is 13 amino acids. CDR3 region: CASSLGEEGGYTF. The CDR3 DNA reads TGTGCCAGCAGCTTAGGGGAGGAGGGCGGCTACACCTTC.

CDR3 coding DNA: TGTGCCAGCAGCTTAAGCCACGGACAGACCACAGATACGCAGTATTTT. This codes for CASSLSHGQTTDTQYF. V gene TRBV7-6 combines with J gene TRBJ2-3; D is possibly TRBD1 (6 bases). The CDR3 runs 16 residues. Trimming left V 2 bases short and J 2 bases short, with 14 bases between. Germline V gene sequence: CDR1 SGHVS, CDR2 FNYEAQ.

This chain links TRBV19 with TRBJ2-3; TRBD2 matches at 7 bases. There are 15 residues in the CDR3. V trimming: 1 base; J trimming: 0 bases; junction bases outside the gene matches: 1. Per germline, CDR1 LNHDA and CDR2 SQIVND (reference sequence). CDR3 coding DNA: TGTGCCAGTAGTATAGCGGGGGGTAGCACAGATACGCAGTATTTT. Its protein is CASSIAGGSTDTQYF.

This clone was counted between two and nine times. This rearrangement joins TRBV7-7 to TRBJ2-5; no definite D call. CDR3 length: 17 amino acids. Germline V gives CDR1 SSHAT, CDR2 FNYEAQ (reference sequence). V was trimmed by 1 base and J by 4 bases, leaving 19 bases between them. The CDR3 is CASSLEVGQRRAETQYF. CDR3 DNA: TGTGCCAGCAGCTTAGAGGTTGGGCAGAGGCGCGCAGAGACCCAGTACTTC.

CDR3 protein: CASSWSGSNTEAFF. The CDR3, as DNA: TGTGCCAGTAGTTGGTCGGGTTCGAACACTGAAGCTTTCTTT. This chain uses TRBV19 with TRBJ1-1, with D uncertain. V lost 5 bases to trimming and J lost 1 base, with 11 bases between them. Looked up from germline, CDR1 is LNHDA and CDR2 is SQIVND (reference sequence). The CDR3 contains 14 residues. Variable domain in full (rest from reference TRBV19 and TRBJ1-1): DGGITQSPKYLFRKEGQNVTLSCEQNLNHDAMYWYRQDPGQGLRLIYYSQIVNDFQKGDIAEGYSVSREKKESFPLTVTSAQKNPTAFYLCASSWSGSNTEAFFGQGTRLTVV.